The TCR beta chain under discussion was sequenced for a study of blood T cell repertoires in COVID-19. Study overall: Acute-phase and convalescent COVID-19 samples originated in the United States, Italy and Spain. T cells, B-cell-depleted T cells, or PBMCs supplied cDNA or gDNA.

In the authors' methods: The assay estimated nucleated cells by amplifying reference gene primers. Sequencing was performed with immunoSEQ multiplex PCR; in TCRdb, only in-frame clones are kept and a portion is missing. V and J calls plus clone size are reproduced from that table; the DNA served to infer D and trimming. The table records about 130,000 clones, around 86% of them present only once. Germline loops: CDR1 LNHDA, CDR2 SQIVND (reference sequence). V was cut by 4 bases and J by 5 bases, with 15 bases left in between. This CDR3 is built from 15 residues. The chain is built from TRBV19 and TRBJ1-5; possible D gene TRBD1, 5 bases. Input material: peripheral blood. This TCR derives from a man aged 60 to 75 with acute or convalescent COVID-19. The CDR3 region is CASSTTWGGDQPQHF. In nucleotides, the CDR3 is TGTGCCAGTAGTACCACGTGGGGGGGTGATCAGCCCCAGCATTTT.